This T cell receptor beta chain came from a study of T cells in women clearing cervical HPV infection. Study background: Cases were women with histologically confirmed HPV16-related CIN3 or worse, including a couple of invasive cancers.

With 5 bases removed from V and 3 bases from J, the gap between germline ends came to 14 bases. The CDR3 loop spans 15 amino acids. Germline CDR1 SGHNT, CDR2 YYREEE (reference sequence). TCRdb's table, derived via immunoSEQ multiplex PCR, lists solely in-frame clones and lacks some. The sample's table shows 31,000 or so clones. On this clone: The CDR3 end is not reached by the read, which stops 3 residues before it; the germline J gene fills it in.

This clonotype originated in a woman between 18 and 70 years old with a cervical HPV16 infection that either progressed to CIN3+ or cleared (not recorded which). The chain has TRBV5-4 and TRBJ1-4, with D possibly matching TRBD1 (5 bases). Input material: blood buffy coat. The sequenced part of the CDR3 DNA is TGTGCCAGCAGTTCCGGGGGGGAGTCTAATGAAAAA. Translating gives CASSSGGESNEK. The complete CDR3 sequence is CASSSGGESNEKLFF.